Included here is one T cell receptor beta chain sequence, with context. Its specific antigen is unknown. No qualities accompany the bases; no much larger clone lies one base away. This sample was included in a study of post-analysis software for immune sequencing data (dated by TCRdb to about 2015). The study in broad terms: Recorded disease courses included relapsing-remitting, secondary progressive and progressive-relapsing multiple sclerosis, with some patients lacking subtype annotation. The multiple sclerosis patient repertoires were compared with more than 9 previously published healthy control repertoires from donors aged 6 to 25 years. A subset of samples was prepared in parallel using single-end sample barcoding, then pooled and co-amplified after Illumina adapter ligation.

Receptor amplification or capture employed PCR. Sequencing was carried out with an Illumina HiSeq 2500. To reduce PCR and sequencing biases, unique molecular identifiers were incorporated into the TCR beta cDNA libraries. Per 1 to 10 million input T cells, roughly 0.5 million cDNA molecules were obtained, such that each molecule approximated one T cell. The same protocol used for the earlier healthy control dataset was applied to prepare and sequence the patient libraries. Samples belonging to the same batch were prepared together, multiplexed and sequenced on a shared HiSeq lane. As for the original processing: Raw barcoded reads were processed with MIGEC, discarding single-read molecular identifier groups before consensus assembly and CDR3 extraction. Clonotype tables were post-analysed with VDJtools, and diversity was normalized by down-sampling all datasets to the smallest sample size. In repertoire overlap clustering, CDR3 amino acid sequences, but not nucleotide sequences, were matched to correct batch-related cross-sample contamination. The public reads were reanalyzed by TCRdb: fastp trimming at Q25, MiXCR alignment, in-frame beta chains only. Under each unique CDR3 protein, matching rows form one entry showing the most common genes and DNA. The V and J calls reflect TCRdb's pipeline rather than the authors' work. Across this sample there are approximately 570,000 distinct CDR3 sequences, with roughly 40% seen only once. The leading ten clones occupy 1.7% of the sample.

To demonstrate the VDJtools post-analysis software, TCR beta repertoires were profiled from the peripheral blood of more than ten young patients with multiple sclerosis. The patients with multiple sclerosis were children and adolescents between roughly 6 and 17 years of age. Broader findings and caveats from the paper: Significantly lower normalized Chao1 diversity was found in multiple sclerosis patients than in controls, suggesting substantial peripheral T-cell clonal expansion. Direct clustering with F measure showed strong co-clustering of samples prepared in the same batch, prompting a batch-effect correction. The multiple sclerosis patient group was slightly younger than the control group.

Sequencing was carried out using blood. This TCR was sampled from a girl aged 10 to 17 with multiple sclerosis.

CDR3 loop: CASSQKTSGGTDTQYF. The sequenced DNA: TGCGCCAGCAGCCAAAAAACTAGCGGGGGGACAGATACGCAGTATTTT. Rearrangement joined TRBV4-1 to TRBJ2-3; a stretch of 12 junction bases matches TRBD2. The CDR3 numbers 16 residues from cysteine through phenylalanine. The entry retains the CDR3 DNA only, 48 bases that are in frame from base 1. According to the germline V gene, CDR1 reads MGHRA and CDR2 reads YSYEKL. The junction shows trimming of 2 bases on V and 3 bases on J, and the gene matches do not reach 3 bases of it.